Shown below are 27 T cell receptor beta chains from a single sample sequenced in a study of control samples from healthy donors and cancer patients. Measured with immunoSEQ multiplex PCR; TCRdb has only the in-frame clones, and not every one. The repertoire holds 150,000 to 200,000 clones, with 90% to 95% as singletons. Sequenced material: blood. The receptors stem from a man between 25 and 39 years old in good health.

The CDR3 region has the DNA TGTGCCACCAGCAGAGATCTAGTGGGTAGCACAGATACGCAGTATTTT. It encodes CATSRDLVGSTDTQYF. This sequence joins TRBV15 and TRBJ2-3; D not certain. With 0 bases removed from V and 0 bases from J, the gap between germline ends came to 10 bases. The CDR3 has 16 amino acids. Germline V gene sequence: CDR1 LNHNV, CDR2 YYDKDF (reference sequence).

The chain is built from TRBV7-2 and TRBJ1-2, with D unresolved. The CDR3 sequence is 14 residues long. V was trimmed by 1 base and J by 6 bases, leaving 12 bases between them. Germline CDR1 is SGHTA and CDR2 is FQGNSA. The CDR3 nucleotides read TGTGCCAGCAGCTTAGGCAACAGACTCGATGGCTACACCTTC. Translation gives CASSLGNRLDGYTF.

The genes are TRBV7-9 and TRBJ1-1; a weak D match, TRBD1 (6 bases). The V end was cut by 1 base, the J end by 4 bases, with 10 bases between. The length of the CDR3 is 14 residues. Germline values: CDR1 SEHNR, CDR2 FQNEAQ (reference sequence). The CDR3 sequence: CASSLGGQGTEAFF. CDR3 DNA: TGTGCCAGCAGCTTAGGGGGGCAGGGCACTGAAGCTTTCTTT.

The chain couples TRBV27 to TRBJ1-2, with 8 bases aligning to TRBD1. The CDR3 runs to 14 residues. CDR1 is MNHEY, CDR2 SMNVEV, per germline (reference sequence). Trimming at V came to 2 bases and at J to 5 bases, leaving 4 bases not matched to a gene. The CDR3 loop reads CASSLNRGEYGYTF. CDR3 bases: TGTGCCAGCAGTTTAAACAGGGGGGAGTATGGCTACACCTTC.

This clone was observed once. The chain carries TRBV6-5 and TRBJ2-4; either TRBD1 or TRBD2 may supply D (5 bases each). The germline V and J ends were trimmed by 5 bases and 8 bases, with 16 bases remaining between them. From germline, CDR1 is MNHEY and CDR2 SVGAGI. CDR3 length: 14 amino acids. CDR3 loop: CASSPDEMGDIQYF. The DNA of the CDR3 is TGTGCCAGCAGTCCGGACGAGATGGGGGACATTCAGTACTTC.

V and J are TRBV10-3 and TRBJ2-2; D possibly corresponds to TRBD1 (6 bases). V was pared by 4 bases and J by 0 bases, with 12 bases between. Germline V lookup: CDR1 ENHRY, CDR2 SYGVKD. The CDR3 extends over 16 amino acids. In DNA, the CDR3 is TGTGCCATCAGTGGTAAAGGGGGAACGAACACCGGGGAGCTGTTTTTT. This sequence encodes CAISGKGGTNTGELFF.

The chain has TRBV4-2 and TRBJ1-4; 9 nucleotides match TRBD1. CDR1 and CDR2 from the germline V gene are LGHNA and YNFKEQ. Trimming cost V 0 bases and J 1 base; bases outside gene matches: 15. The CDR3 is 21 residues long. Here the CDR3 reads CASSQDWGAGTGLGTNEKLFF. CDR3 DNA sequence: TGTGCCAGCAGCCAAGATTGGGGGGCTGGGACAGGGCTCGGAACTAATGAAAAACTGTTTTTT.

The CDR3 nucleotides are TGCGCCAGCAGTGAGTCAAGGACTAGCGGGGCAAATACGCAGTATTTT. Encoded protein: CASSESRTSGANTQYF. This chain links TRBV10-1 with TRBJ2-3; 12 bases line up with TRBD2. The CDR3 sequence is 16 residues long. CDR1 and CDR2 from the germline V gene are WNHNN and SYGVQD (reference sequence). Germline trimming cut 0 bases from V and 7 bases from J; bases unmatched to any gene: 5.

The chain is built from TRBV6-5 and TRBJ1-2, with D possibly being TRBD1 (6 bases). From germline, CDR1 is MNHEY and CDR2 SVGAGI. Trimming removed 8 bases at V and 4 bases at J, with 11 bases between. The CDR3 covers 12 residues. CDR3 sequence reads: CASHRVGYGYTF. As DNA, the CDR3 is TGTGCCAGCCACAGGGTGGGCTATGGCTACACCTTC.

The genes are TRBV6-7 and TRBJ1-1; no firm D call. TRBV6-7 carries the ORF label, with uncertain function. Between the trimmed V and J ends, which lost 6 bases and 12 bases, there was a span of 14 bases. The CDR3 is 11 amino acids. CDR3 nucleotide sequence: TGTGCCAGCAGAAAGACCGCGAAACCTTTCTTT. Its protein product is CASRKTAKPFF.

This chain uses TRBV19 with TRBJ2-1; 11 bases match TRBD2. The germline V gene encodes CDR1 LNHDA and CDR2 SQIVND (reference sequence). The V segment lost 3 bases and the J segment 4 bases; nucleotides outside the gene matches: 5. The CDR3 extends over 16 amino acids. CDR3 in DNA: TGTGCCAGTAGTATTCCGGGACTAGCGGCGTACAATGAGCAGTTCTTC. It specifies CASSIPGLAAYNEQFF.

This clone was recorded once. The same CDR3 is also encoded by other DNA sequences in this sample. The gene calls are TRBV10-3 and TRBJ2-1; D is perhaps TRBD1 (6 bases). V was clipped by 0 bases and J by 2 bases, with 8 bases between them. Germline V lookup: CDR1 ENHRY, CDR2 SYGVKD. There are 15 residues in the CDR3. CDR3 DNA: TGTGCCATCAGTGAGTCGCAGGGGACCTACAATGAGCAGTTCTTC. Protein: CAISESQGTYNEQFF.

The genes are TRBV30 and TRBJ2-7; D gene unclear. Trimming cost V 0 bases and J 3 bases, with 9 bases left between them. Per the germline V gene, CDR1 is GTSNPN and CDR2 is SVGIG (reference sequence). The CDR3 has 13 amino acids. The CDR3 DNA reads TGTGCCTGGAGTGTAAAAAAAGGCTACGAGCAGTACTTC. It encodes CAWSVKKGYEQYF.

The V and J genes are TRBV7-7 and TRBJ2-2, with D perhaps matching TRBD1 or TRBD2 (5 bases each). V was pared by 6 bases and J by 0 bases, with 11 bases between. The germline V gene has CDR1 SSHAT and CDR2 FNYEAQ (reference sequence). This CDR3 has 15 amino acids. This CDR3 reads CASSSGTSNTGELFF. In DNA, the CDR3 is TGTGCCAGCAGTTCCGGGACGTCGAACACCGGGGAGCTGTTTTTT.

CDR3 in DNA: TGTGCCAGCAGTGAGGAAGATGCTGTGTTTGGGACAGGGGATGGCTACACCTTC. Amino acids: CASSEEDAVFGTGDGYTF. This rearrangement joins TRBV6-1 to TRBJ1-2; TRBD1 matches at 10 bases. This CDR3 region has 18 residues. Germline V gene lookup returns CDR1 MNHNS and CDR2 SASEGT. V trimming: 3 bases; J trimming: 6 bases; junction bases outside the gene matches: 16.

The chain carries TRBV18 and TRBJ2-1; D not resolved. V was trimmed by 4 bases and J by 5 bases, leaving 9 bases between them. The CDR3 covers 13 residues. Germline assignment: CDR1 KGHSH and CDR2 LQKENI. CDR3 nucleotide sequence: TGTGCCAGCTCACTCTCCCAGAACAATGAGCAGTTCTTC. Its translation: CASSLSQNNEQFF.

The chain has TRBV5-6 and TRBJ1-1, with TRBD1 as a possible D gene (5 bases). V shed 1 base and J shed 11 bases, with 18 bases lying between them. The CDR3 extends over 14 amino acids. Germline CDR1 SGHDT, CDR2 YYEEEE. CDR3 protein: CASSLWGLVGRAFF. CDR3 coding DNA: TGTGCCAGCAGCTTGTGGGGGTTGGTTGGTCGGGCTTTCTTT.

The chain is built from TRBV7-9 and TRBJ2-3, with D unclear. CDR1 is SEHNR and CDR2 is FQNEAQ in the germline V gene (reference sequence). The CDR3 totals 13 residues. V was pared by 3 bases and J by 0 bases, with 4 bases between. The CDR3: CASSFYSTDTQYF. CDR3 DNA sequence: TGTGCCAGCAGCTTTTACAGCACAGATACGCAGTATTTT.

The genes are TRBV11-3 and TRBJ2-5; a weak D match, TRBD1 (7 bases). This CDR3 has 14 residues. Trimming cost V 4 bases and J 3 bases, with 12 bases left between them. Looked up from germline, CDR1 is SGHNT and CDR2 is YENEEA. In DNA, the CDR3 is TGTGCCAGCAGCTCTAGCGACAGGGAAGAGACCCAGTACTTC. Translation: CASSSSDREETQYF.

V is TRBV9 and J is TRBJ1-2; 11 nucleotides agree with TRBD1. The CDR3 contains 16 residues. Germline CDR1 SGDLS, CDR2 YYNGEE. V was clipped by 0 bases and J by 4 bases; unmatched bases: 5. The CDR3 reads CASSVVGTGGFYGYTF. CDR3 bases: TGTGCCAGCAGCGTAGTTGGGACAGGGGGTTTCTATGGCTACACCTTC.

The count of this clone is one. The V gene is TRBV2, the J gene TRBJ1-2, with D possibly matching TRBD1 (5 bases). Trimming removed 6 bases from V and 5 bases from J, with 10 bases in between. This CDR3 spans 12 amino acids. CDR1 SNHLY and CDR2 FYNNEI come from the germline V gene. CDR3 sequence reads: CASSVRGYGYTF. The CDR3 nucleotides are TGTGCCAGCAGCGTAAGGGGATATGGCTACACCTTC.

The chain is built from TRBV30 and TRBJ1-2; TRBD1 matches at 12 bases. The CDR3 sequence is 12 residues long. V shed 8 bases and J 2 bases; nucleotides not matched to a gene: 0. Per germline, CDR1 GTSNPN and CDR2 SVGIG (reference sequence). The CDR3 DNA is TGTGCCGGGACAGGGGGCAACTATGGCTACACCTTC. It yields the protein CAGTGGNYGYTF.

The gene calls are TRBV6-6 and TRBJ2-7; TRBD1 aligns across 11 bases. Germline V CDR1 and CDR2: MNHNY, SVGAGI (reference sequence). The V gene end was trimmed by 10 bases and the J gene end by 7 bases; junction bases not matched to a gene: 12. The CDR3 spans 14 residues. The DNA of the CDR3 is TGTGCCACACACCGGACAGGGGGCGTTTGGGAGCAGTACTTC. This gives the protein CATHRTGGVWEQYF.

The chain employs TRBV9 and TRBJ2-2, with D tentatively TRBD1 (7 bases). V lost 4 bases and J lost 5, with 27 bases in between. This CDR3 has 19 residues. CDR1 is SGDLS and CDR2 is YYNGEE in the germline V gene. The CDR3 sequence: CASSPRPGGGGTLTGELFF. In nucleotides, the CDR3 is TGTGCCAGCAGCCCACGTCCAGGTGGAGGGGGCACGTTGACCGGGGAGCTGTTTTTT.

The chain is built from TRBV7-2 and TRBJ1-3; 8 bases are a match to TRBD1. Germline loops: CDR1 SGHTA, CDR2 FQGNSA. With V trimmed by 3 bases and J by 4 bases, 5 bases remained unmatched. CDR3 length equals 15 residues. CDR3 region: CASSLVRGLGNTIYF. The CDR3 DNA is TGTGCCAGCAGCTTGGTCAGGGGGCTCGGAAACACCATATATTTT.

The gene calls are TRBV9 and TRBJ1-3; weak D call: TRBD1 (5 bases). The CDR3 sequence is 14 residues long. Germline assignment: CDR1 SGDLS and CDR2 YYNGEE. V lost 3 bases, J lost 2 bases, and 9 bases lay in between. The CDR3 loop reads CASSAQGPGNTIYF. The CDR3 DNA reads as TGTGCCAGCAGCGCGCAGGGCCCTGGAAACACCATATATTTT.

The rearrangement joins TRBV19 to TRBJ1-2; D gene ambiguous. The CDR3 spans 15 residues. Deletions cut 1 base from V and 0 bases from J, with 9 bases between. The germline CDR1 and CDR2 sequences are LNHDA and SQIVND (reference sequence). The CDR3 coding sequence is TGTGCCAGTAGTATAGGGACGGGAACTAACTATGGCTACACCTTC. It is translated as CASSIGTGTNYGYTF.